Listed below are T cell receptor beta chains from one sample, sequenced in a study of Ad26.COV2.S vaccination and SARS-CoV-2 variants. Clones were read by immunoSEQ multiplex PCR, and TCRdb kept only the in-frame ones, dropping some. The table has approximately 400,000 clones, around 84% seen once. Specimen: peripheral blood, collected in a trial of Ad26.COV2.S vaccine versus placebo. Receptor source: a person between 18 and 65 years old who received the Ad26.COV2.S COVID-19 vaccine or a placebo. Both conserved end residues are part of each CDR3. Fields, in order: clone size, J gene, D gene, V gene, CDR3 DNA, CDR3 protein. The D gene is left open where the match is weak. Not all rows give a size; the values are once, few, many and, for expanded clones, a class.

- | TRBJ2-5 | TRBD2 | TRBV4-1 | TGCGCCAGCAGCCAAGATCCGGAAGGCCTAGCGGGAGTTAAAGAGACCCAGTACTTC | CASSQDPEGLAGVKETQYF
- | TRBJ2-7 | TRBD2 | TRBV5-4 | TGTGCCAGCAGCTTTGGAGTAGCGGGAGGGAACGAGCAGTACTTC | CASSFGVAGGNEQYF
- | TRBJ2-5 | - | TRBV5-4 | TGTGCCAGCAGCTCCGCCGAGAGCAGGGAAGAGACCCAGTACTTC | CASSSAESREETQYF
- | TRBJ2-4 | - | TRBV28 | TGTGCCAGCAGAGGGACCTCGCTAGCCAAAAACATTCAGTACTTC | CASRGTSLAKNIQYF
- | TRBJ1-5 | - | TRBV5-5 | TGTGCCAGCAGTTCAACTTTAAATCAGCCCCAGCATTTT | CASSSTLNQPQHF
- | TRBJ1-1 | TRBD1 | TRBV5-1 | TGCGCCAGCAGCTTGCGCACAGGGGGCACTGAAGCTTTCTTT | CASSLRTGGTEAFF
- | TRBJ1-4 | - | TRBV10-3 | TGTGCCATCAGTACCCGGCCTGGTGAAAAACTGTTTTTT | CAISTRPGEKLFF
- | TRBJ2-7 | - | TRBV5-1 | TGCGCCAGCAGCTTGGGCGGGGTAGGCTCCTACGAGCAGTACTTC | CASSLGGVGSYEQYF
once | TRBJ2-7 | - | TRBV11-2 | TGTGCCAGCAGCTTAGCCGGGACACCCGAGCAGTACTTC | CASSLAGTPEQYF
few | TRBJ2-3 | TRBD1 | TRBV7-7 | TGTGCTAGCAGTTTGGGACAGGGTAAAGGCACAGATACGCAGTATTTT | CASSLGQGKGTDTQYF
- | TRBJ2-5 | - | TRBV20-1 | TGCAGTGCTAGAGTCGAGACCCAGTACTTC | CSARVETQYF
- | TRBJ1-1 | - | TRBV5-1 | TGCGCCAGCAGCTTGGGGCTTGAAGGGACTGAAGCTTTCTTT | CASSLGLEGTEAFF
- | TRBJ1-2 | TRBD1 | TRBV6-5 | TGTGCCAGCAGTTATGGGACAGGGAGCTACACCTTC | CASSYGTGSYTF
- | TRBJ2-7 | - | TRBV6-5 | TGTGCCAGCAGCTGGACCCCGGAACACCACGAGCAGTACTTC | CASSWTPEHHEQYF
once | TRBJ1-5 | TRBD1 | TRBV5-6 | TGTGCCAGCAGCTATACCCGGGACAGGGGAAATCAGCCCCAGCATTTT | CASSYTRDRGNQPQHF
- | TRBJ1-2 | - | TRBV4-1 | TGCGCCAGCAGCCAGACTAGCTCGGGGCGCCAGAACTATGGCTACACCTTC | CASSQTSSGRQNYGYTF
- | TRBJ2-1 | - | TRBV18 | TGTGCCAGCTCACAGGACCGGAGCTCCTACAATGAGCAGTTCTTC | CASSQDRSSYNEQFF
- | TRBJ2-7 | TRBD1 | TRBV11-2 | TGTGCCAGCAGCTTAGGGGGGACAGGGGCCTACGAGCAGTACTTC | CASSLGGTGAYEQYF
- | TRBJ2-7 | - | TRBV7-2 | TGTGCCAGCAGCCGTCAATCACAAGGTTTAGTTCCCTATGTGCGGGAGCAGTACTTC | CASSRQSQGLVPYVREQYF
many | TRBJ2-7 | - | TRBV2 | TGTGCCAGCCAAGATACAGGAGCCGAAAGTGACGAGCAGTACTTC | CASQDTGAESDEQYF
- | TRBJ2-6 | TRBD1 | TRBV6-2/TRBV6-3 | TGTGCCAGCAGTTACTCTGGATTTAGACAGGGGGTGTCTGGGGCCAACGTCCTGACTTTC | CASSYSGFRQGVSGANVLTF
- | TRBJ1-6 | TRBD1 | TRBV11-2 | TGTGCCAGCAGCTGGTTTACAGGGGGGAATTCACCCCTCCACTTT | CASSWFTGGNSPLHF
- | TRBJ2-5 | - | TRBV20-1 | TGCAGTCCCGTAGGGGTCGAGACCCAGTACTTC | CSPVGVETQYF
- | TRBJ1-2 | - | TRBV5-1 | TGCGCCAGCAGCTTAGTGGCAGAGAGAAATGGCTACACCTTC | CASSLVAERNGYTF
- | TRBJ1-2 | - | TRBV30 | TGTGCCTGGAGTGCTCCGCCGTCCCTAGGCTACACCTTC | CAWSAPPSLGYTF
few | TRBJ1-2 | - | TRBV28 | TGTGCCAGCAGCCCCCGTGAAAGGAAACACCATGGCTACACCTTC | CASSPRERKHHGYTF
- | TRBJ1-2 | - | TRBV19 | TGTGCCAGTAGTCCCCCCACCCTCTCCCAGGGACGAGACTATGGCTACACCTTC | CASSPPTLSQGRDYGYTF
- | TRBJ1-6 | - | TRBV10-3 | TGTGCCATCAGCCCTACAGGGTCTAATTCACCCCTCCACTTT | CAISPTGSNSPLHF
- | TRBJ2-5 | - | TRBV6-5 | TGTGCCAGCAGTTACTCGCCGGAGGGGACGGCCCAGTACTTC | CASSYSPEGTAQYF
- | TRBJ2-7 | TRBD2 | TRBV5-1 | TGCGCCAGCAGCTTGTGGAGCGGGGGAGGGGAGCAGTACTTC | CASSLWSGGGEQYF
- | TRBJ2-1 | - | TRBV24-1 | TGTGCCACCAGTGATCGGGACGATCGAAATTTTGAGCAGTTCTTC | CATSDRDDRNFEQFF
- | TRBJ2-7 | TRBD2 | TRBV27 | TGTGCCAGCAAAGTCGCGGGGGGCGAGCAGTACTTC | CASKVAGGEQYF
- | TRBJ2-3 | - | TRBV4-1 | TGCGCCAGCAGCCAAGAGACTCATAACACAGATACGCAGTATTTT | CASSQETHNTDTQYF
- | TRBJ2-1 | TRBD2 | TRBV10-3 | TGTGCCACTTTCACTAGCGGGAGGGCCTCCGATGAGCAGTTCTTC | CATFTSGRASDEQFF
- | TRBJ2-3 | - | TRBV28 | TGTGCCAGCAGTCCCGAGGGGGGGTTCACAGATACGCAGTATTTT | CASSPEGGFTDTQYF
- | TRBJ2-3 | TRBD1 | TRBV19 | TGTGCCAGTAGGAGACAGGGTGTGACTAGCACAGATACGCAGTATTTT | CASRRQGVTSTDTQYF
- | TRBJ2-7 | TRBD2 | TRBV5-1 | TGCGCCAGCAGCTTGGAACTAGCGGGGGGCCCCTACGAGCAGTACTTC | CASSLELAGGPYEQYF
- | TRBJ1-2 | TRBD1 | TRBV19 | TGTGCCAGTAGCCCCTGGACAGGGGCTGACTATGGCTACACCTTC | CASSPWTGADYGYTF
- | TRBJ1-2 | - | TRBV4-3 | TGCGCCAGCAGCCAAAGGACAGAAGCTAACTATGGCTACACCTTC | CASSQRTEANYGYTF
- | TRBJ2-5 | TRBD1 | TRBV3-1/TRBV3-2 | TGTGCCAGCAGCCAAGATTTAGGCAGGGGGCGTACTAGCCCGGAGACCCAGTACTTC | CASSQDLGRGRTSPETQYF
- | TRBJ2-1 | TRBD2 | TRBV5-1 | TGCGCCAGCAGCTTGTGGGGGACTAGCGGGGTAGATGAGCAGTTCTTC | CASSLWGTSGVDEQFF
- | TRBJ2-2 | - | TRBV5-5 | TGTGCCAGCAGCACCGGACACCAGAACACCGGGGAGCTGTTTTTT | CASSTGHQNTGELFF
few | TRBJ1-3 | - | TRBV6-2/TRBV6-3 | TGTGCCAGCAGTGACAAGGCAAAAAGACCCTCTGGAAACACCATATATTTT | CASSDKAKRPSGNTIYF
- | TRBJ1-2 | - | TRBV10-2 | TGCGCCAGCAGTGGGGGGGAGCTCTACTATGGCTACACCTTC | CASSGGELYYGYTF
- | TRBJ2-7 | - | TRBV9 | TGTGCCAGCAGCGTAGCTTCAGGGGAGCAGTACTTC | CASSVASGEQYF
- | TRBJ1-3 | - | TRBV5-5 | TGTGCCAGCAGGTCTGATGGCTCTGGAAACACCATATATTTT | CASRSDGSGNTIYF
- | TRBJ1-4 | - | TRBV6-2/TRBV6-3 | TGTGCCAGCAGTCCGAGTGGACCCGGCAGTGGTAAACTGTTTTTT | CASSPSGPGSGKLFF
- | TRBJ2-7 | - | TRBV5-1 | TGCGCCAGCAGCTCGTCCGGGGCCGGGAGCTCCTACGAGCAGTACTTC | CASSSSGAGSSYEQYF
- | TRBJ1-1 | - | TRBV6-5 | TGTGCCAGCAGTAACTTAATTGGCAGGGACACTGAAGCTTTCTTT | CASSNLIGRDTEAFF
- | TRBJ1-1 | - | TRBV29-1 | TGCAGCGTTGAGCTCAGGCAAGGCACTGAAGCTTTCTTT | CSVELRQGTEAFF
few | TRBJ1-6 | - | TRBV4-1 | TGCGCCAGCAGCCAAGGGGCCAATAATTCACCCCTCCACTTT | CASSQGANNSPLHF
once | TRBJ2-1 | TRBD1 | TRBV7-9 | TGTGCCAGCACGGGGGACAGGGCGAGCTCCTACAATGAGCAGTTCTTC | CASTGDRASSYNEQFF
- | TRBJ2-5 | - | TRBV4-3 | TGCGCCAGCAGCCGAGATTTGGAGATGGGGACCCAGTACTTC | CASSRDLEMGTQYF
- | TRBJ1-1 | TRBD1 | TRBV6-2/TRBV6-3 | TGTGCCAGCAGTTCGGACAGGGGTAGCACTGAAGCTTTCTTT | CASSSDRGSTEAFF
- | TRBJ1-5 | - | TRBV24-1 | TGTGCCACCAGTGAGAGTAGGGAAGGAAACAATCAGCCCCAGCATTTT | CATSESREGNNQPQHF
- | TRBJ2-3 | - | TRBV7-2 | TGTGCCAGCACCTATCTGAGCGGGTCCACAGATACGCAGTATTTT | CASTYLSGSTDTQYF